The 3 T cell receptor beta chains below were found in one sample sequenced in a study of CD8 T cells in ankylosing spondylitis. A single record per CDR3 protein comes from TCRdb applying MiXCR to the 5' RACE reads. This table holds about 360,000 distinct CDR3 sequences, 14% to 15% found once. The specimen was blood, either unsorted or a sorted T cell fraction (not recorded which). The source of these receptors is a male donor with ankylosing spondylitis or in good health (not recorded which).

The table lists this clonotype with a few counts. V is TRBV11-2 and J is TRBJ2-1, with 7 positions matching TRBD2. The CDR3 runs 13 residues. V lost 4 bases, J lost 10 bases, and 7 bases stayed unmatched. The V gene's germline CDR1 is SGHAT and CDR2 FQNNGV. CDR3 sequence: CASSWREGGEQFF. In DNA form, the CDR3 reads TGTGCCAGCAGCTGGAGGGAGGGTGGGGAGCAGTTCTTC.

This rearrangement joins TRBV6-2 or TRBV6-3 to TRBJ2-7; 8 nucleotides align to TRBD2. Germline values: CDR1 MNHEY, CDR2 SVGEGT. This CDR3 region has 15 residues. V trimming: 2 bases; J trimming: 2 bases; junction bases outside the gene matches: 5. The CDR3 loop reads CASSYGAGAPYEQYF. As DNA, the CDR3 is TGTGCCAGCAGTTACGGAGCGGGGGCTCCCTACGAGCAGTACTTC.

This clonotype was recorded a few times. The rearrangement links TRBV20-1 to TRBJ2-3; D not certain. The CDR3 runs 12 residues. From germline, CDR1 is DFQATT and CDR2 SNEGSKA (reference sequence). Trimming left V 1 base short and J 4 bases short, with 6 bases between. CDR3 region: CSARGLPDTQYF. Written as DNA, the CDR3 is TGCAGTGCTAGAGGGCTTCCAGATACGCAGTATTTT.